The present T cell receptor (beta chain) was sequenced within a study of blood T cell repertoires in COVID-19. For the study at large: Samples of COVID-19 (acute and convalescent) were obtained from the United States, Italy and Spain. Nucleic acid was either cDNA or gDNA, and it came from T cells, B-cell-depleted T cells, or PBMCs.

Source study methods: Cell counts per sample came from amplifying reference gene primers. The assay was immunoSEQ multiplex PCR, and TCRdb's table has in-frame clones only and misses some. Clone size and the V and J calls come from that table; the DNA yielded D and trimming. Of around 46,000 clones in the sample, 70% to 90% are singletons; the top ten hold under 6%. This CDR3 is built from 14 residues. Germline V gene data show CDR1 as SQVTM and CDR2 as ANQGSEA. The sequence came from a man aged 40-55 years with active COVID-19. Sequenced material: peripheral blood. The rearrangement joins TRBV29-1 to TRBJ2-5, with 9 bases that match TRBD1. CDR3 nucleotide sequence: TGCAGTACCGGGACAGGGTTAGGGGGGGAGACCCAGTACTTC. Its protein is CSTGTGLGGETQYF.